This T cell receptor (beta chain) came from a study of monozygotic twins with inflammatory bowel disease. No DNA is given; TCRdb re-called the 5' RACE reads and lists each CDR3 protein once. The sample has over 150,000 distinct CDR3 sequences. CDR1 is LGHDT, CDR2 YNNKEL, per germline (reference sequence). CDR3 length equals 15 residues. Sequencing was done on a sample of blood. The source of this sequence is a human donor with ulcerative colitis or Crohn's disease, or a healthy co-twin of an affected twin (not recorded which). The chain is built from TRBV3-1 and TRBJ2-7; TCRdb's D call of TRBD1 is untestable without DNA. The CDR3 spells CASSHRGQGAYEQYF.